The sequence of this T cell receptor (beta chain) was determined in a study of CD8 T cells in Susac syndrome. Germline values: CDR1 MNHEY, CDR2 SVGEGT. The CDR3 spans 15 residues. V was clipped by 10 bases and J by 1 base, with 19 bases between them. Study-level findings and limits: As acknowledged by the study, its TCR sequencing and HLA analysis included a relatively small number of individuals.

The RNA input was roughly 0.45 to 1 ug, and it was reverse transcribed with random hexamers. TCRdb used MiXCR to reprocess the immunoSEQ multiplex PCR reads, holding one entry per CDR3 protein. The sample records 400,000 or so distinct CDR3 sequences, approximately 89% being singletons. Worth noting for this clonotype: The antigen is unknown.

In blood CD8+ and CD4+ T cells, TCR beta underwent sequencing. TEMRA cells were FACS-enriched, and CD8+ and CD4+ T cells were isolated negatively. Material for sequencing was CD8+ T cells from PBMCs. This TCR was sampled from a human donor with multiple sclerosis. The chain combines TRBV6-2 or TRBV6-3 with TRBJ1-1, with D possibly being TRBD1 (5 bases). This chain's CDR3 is CATRTAGPTNTEAFF. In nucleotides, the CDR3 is TGTGCCACCCGGACCGCGGGGCCGACGAACACTGAAGCTTTCTTT.